This entry concerns a single T cell receptor (beta chain). Antigen: not known. With 6 bases removed from V and 1 base from J, the gap between germline ends came to 13 bases. Germline V gene sequence: CDR1 MNHEY, CDR2 SMNVEV (reference sequence). The CDR3 contains 14 residues. Peripheral blood genomic DNA, not sorted cells or RNA, was the template. This entry belongs to a study of T cell repertoires in aging, cancer and after chemotherapy. Points from the study as a whole: Rebound thymic output was suggested by rising median generation probability during chemotherapy in each cancer cohort.

Rearranged V-D-J TRB sequences were amplified with a mixed TRB-A/B primer pool. TCRdb used MiXCR to reprocess the multiplex PCR reads, holding one entry per CDR3 protein. The sample has about 10,000 distinct CDR3 sequences, roughly 39% seen once. Sequenced input: blood. The origin of this receptor is a human donor in good health. This chain joins TRBV27 and TRBJ2-7, with a weak D call TRBD2 (5 bases). The CDR3 DNA sequence: TGTGCCAGCAGCCGACTATTGGGGTCCTACGAGCAGTACTTC. It yields the protein CASSRLLGSYEQYF.